Listed here is a single T cell receptor beta chain. Its antigen is not identified. These data belong to a study of T cells in Graves' hyperthyroidism and ophthalmopathy. Not enrolled were patients with uncontrolled infection, other autoimmune disease, pregnancy or lactation. Diagnoses were made from clinical symptoms, serum measures (thyroxine and TRAb), thyroid ultrasound and orbital computed tomography. There were TCR beta CDR3 regions amplified from RNA transcripts. Carried out on the TCR CDR3, a first-round RT-PCR used the HTBI primer set. Using its own MiXCR run on the multiplex PCR reads, TCRdb lists one record per CDR3 protein. The table includes approximately 600,000 distinct CDR3 sequences, around 21% detected once. Findings and limits, study-wide: Most thyroid clonotypes expanded above 0.001 appeared in blood too. A median around 6.8 months before onset, the model predicted ophthalmopathy.

The CDR3 loop spans 16 amino acids. Trimming removed 2 bases from V and 5 bases from J; junction bases left unmatched: 6. Germline V gene data show CDR1 as MNHEY and CDR2 as SVGEGT. V and J are TRBV6-2 or TRBV6-3 and TRBJ2-1, with 10 nucleotides matching TRBD2. Sequencing was done on a sample of blood. The source is a young man with Graves' ophthalmopathy. The CDR3 sequence: CASSYLTLAGNNEQFF. The CDR3 DNA reads TGTGCCAGCAGTTACCTAACACTAGCGGGGAACAATGAGCAGTTCTTC.